The count of the clone carrying this TCR beta chain is one. Its antigen is unidentified. This sample stems from a study of glioma-infiltrating T cells after dendritic cell vaccination. Background on the study: Glioblastoma patients came from Phase I and II dendritic cell vaccination trials. Study observations and caveats: Complete blood and tumor specimen sets were limited to few patients.

V was pared by 4 bases and J by 3 bases, with 2 bases of the junction left unmatched. This CDR3 is 14 amino acids long. Germline V CDR1 and CDR2: MGHRA, YSYEKL. The assay was immunoSEQ multiplex PCR, and TCRdb's table has in-frame clones only and misses some. Here the sample spans tens of thousands of clones, 70% to 90% being singletons. Documented time point: after dendritic cell vaccination, including at tumor progression/relapse. All glioblastoma patients lacked an isocitrate dehydrogenase mutation. The sequence was collected from a human donor with glioblastoma. Sample: blood, taken after dendritic cell vaccination. The chain carries TRBV4-1 and TRBJ2-3; TRBD2 matches 9 bases. The CDR3 loop reads CASSRGLATDTQYF. CDR3 coding DNA: TGCGCCAGCAGCCGAGGACTAGCGACAGATACGCAGTATTTT.